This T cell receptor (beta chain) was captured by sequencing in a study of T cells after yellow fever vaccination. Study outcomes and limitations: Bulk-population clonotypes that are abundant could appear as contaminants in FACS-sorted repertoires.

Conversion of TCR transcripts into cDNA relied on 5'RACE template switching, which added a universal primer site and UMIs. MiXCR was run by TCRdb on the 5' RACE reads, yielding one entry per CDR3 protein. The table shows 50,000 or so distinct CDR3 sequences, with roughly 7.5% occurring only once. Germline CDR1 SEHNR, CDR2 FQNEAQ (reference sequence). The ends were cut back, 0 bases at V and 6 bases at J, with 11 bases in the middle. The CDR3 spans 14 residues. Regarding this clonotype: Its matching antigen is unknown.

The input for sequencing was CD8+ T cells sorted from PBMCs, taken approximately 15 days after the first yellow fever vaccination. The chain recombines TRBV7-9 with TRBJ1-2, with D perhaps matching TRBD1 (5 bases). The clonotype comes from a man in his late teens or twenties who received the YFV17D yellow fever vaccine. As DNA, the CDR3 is TGTGCCAGCAGCTTAGCCAGGGTAGAGGATGGCTACACCTTC. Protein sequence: CASSLARVEDGYTF.